What follows are 11 T cell receptor beta chains derived from one specimen sequenced in a study of T-cell reconstitution after alpha-beta-depleted transplantation in children. The authors prepared the TCRbeta library with unique molecular identifiers. TCRdb itself ran the PCR reads through MiXCR, one entry per CDR3 protein. The data hold approximately 500,000 distinct CDR3 sequences, with 10% to 13% observed a single time. Sample: PBMCs, taken before TCRalphabeta/CD19-depleted stem cell transplant. The receptors come from a child between 2 and 9 years old with inherited bone marrow failure, due to receive a stem cell transplant.

V is TRBV4-1 and J is TRBJ2-2; D is undetermined. The CDR3 extends over 13 amino acids. Trimming stripped 4 bases from V and 0 bases from J, with 3 bases between. Germline assignment: CDR1 MGHRA and CDR2 YSYEKL. CDR3 in amino acids: CASSRANTGELFF. The CDR3 nucleotides read TGCGCCAGCAGCCGAGCGAACACCGGGGAGCTGTTTTTT.

In this sample, this clonotype turned up many times. V and J are TRBV29-1 and TRBJ2-2; the D is unclear. The CDR3 extends over 12 amino acids. Deletions cut 4 bases from V and 3 bases from J, with 6 bases between. Germline CDR1 is SQVTM and CDR2 is ANQGSEA. As DNA, the CDR3 is TGCAGCGTTGCCGGTTACACCGGGGAGCTGTTTTTT. This sequence encodes CSVAGYTGELFF.

This clonotype was seen many times. The chain couples TRBV29-1 to TRBJ2-1; TRBD1 matches at 8 bases. The CDR3 consists of 14 residues. Losses at the gene ends were 1 base for V and 3 bases for J; bases not matched to a gene: 2. CDR1 SQVTM and CDR2 ANQGSEA come from the germline V gene. The CDR3 bases are TGCAGCGTTGAAGGGACAGGGATCTACAATGAGCAGTTCTTC. This translates into CSVEGTGIYNEQFF.

The sample holds many counts of this clonotype. The rearrangement links TRBV10-3 to TRBJ2-1; 11 bases are a match to TRBD2. Germline V gene sequence: CDR1 ENHRY, CDR2 SYGVKD. The CDR3 consists of 14 residues. With 4 bases clipped from V and 10 bases from J, the junction kept 6 bases outside the gene matches. CDR3 amino acids: CAISVVLAGVEQFF. CDR3 in DNA: TGTGCCATCAGTGTGGTACTAGCGGGAGTCGAGCAGTTCTTC.

The chain is built from TRBV7-2 and TRBJ1-5, with D uncertain. The CDR3 sequence is 14 residues long. From germline, CDR1 is SGHTA and CDR2 FQGNSA. Trimming cost V 1 base and J 9 bases, with 13 bases left between them. Here the CDR3 DNA reads TGTGCCAGCAGCTTAGAATTAGCCCACCGGCCCCAGCATTTT. Protein product: CASSLELAHRPQHF.

In regard to this clonotype: A much larger clone lies one base from this, so it may be a read error. The chain recombines TRBV20-1 with TRBJ2-7; 9 positions match TRBD2. V lost 1 base and J lost 5; bases outside the gene matches: 12. This CDR3 is 16 amino acids long. Germline V gene sequence: CDR1 DFQATT, CDR2 SNEGSKA (reference sequence). CDR3 protein: CSARVAGGPRRDEQYF. The DNA for the CDR3 is TGCAGTGCTAGAGTGGCGGGAGGGCCGAGGCGGGACGAGCAGTACTTC.

This clonotype came up many times. The chain uses TRBV6-2 or TRBV6-3 and TRBJ2-3; a weak D match, TRBD2 (5 bases). This CDR3 region has 16 residues. With 4 bases removed from V and 2 bases from J, the gap between germline ends came to 16 bases. The germline CDR1 and CDR2 sequences are MNHEY and SVGEGT. The CDR3, as DNA: TGTGCCAGCAGTTCTATCGACTACCTAGCCACAGATACGCAGTATTTT. Amino acids: CASSSIDYLATDTQYF.

This clonotype was observed at least ten times. The V call is TRBV10-3, the J call TRBJ2-5; D is unresolved. From germline, CDR1 is ENHRY and CDR2 SYGVKD. V lost 3 bases to trimming and J lost 1 base, with 9 bases between them. The CDR3 is 14 residues long. In nucleotides, the CDR3 is TGTGCCATCAGTGACGTAGCCCTCCAAGAGACCCAGTACTTC. Residues: CAISDVALQETQYF.

As to this clonotype: Given a much more abundant clone one base away, this may be a read error. The chain combines TRBV20-1 with TRBJ2-3; 7 bases are a match to TRBD1. The CDR3 totals 13 residues. CDR1 DFQATT and CDR2 SNEGSKA come from the germline V gene (reference sequence). V dropped 6 bases and J dropped 2; count of bases not matched to a gene: 5. Here the CDR3 DNA reads TGCAGTGCGCTGGGACAGACCACAGATACGCAGTATTTT. Amino acid sequence: CSALGQTTDTQYF.

This clonotype occurred many times. This sequence joins TRBV9 and TRBJ2-5, with TRBD2 as a possible D gene (6 bases). The V gene lost 1 base and the J gene lost 5 bases, with 12 bases spanning the gap. The germline V gene has CDR1 SGDLS and CDR2 YYNGEE. The CDR3 is 14 amino acids. DNA for the CDR3: TGTGCCAGCAGCGTAAGCGGGTTGGGGGAGACCCAGTACTTC. This translates into CASSVSGLGETQYF.

This clonotype was counted at least ten times. The chain carries TRBV15 and TRBJ1-4; TRBD1 might be the D (5 bases). V lost 1 base to trimming and J lost 6 bases, with 12 bases between them. The germline V gene has CDR1 LNHNV and CDR2 YYDKDF (reference sequence). The CDR3 sequence is 15 residues long. This CDR3 is CATSRAQGWDEKLFF. For the CDR3, the DNA is TGTGCCACCAGCAGAGCCCAGGGCTGGGATGAAAAACTGTTTTTT.